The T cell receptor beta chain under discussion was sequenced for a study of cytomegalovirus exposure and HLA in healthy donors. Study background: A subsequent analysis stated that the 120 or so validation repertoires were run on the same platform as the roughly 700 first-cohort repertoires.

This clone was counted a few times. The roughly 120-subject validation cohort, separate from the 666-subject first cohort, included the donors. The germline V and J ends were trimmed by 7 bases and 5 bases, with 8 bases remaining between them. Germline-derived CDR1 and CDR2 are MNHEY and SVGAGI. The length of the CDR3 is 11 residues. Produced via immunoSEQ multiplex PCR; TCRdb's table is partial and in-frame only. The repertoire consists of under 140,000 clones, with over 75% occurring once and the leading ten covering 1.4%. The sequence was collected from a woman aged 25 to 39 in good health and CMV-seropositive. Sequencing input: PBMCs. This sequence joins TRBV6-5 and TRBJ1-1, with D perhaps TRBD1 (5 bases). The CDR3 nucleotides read TGTGCCAGCATTAAGGGGACTGAAGCTTTCTTT. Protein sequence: CASIKGTEAFF.